This T cell receptor beta chain originates from a study of blood T cells in healthy people across ages. The CDR3 spans 15 residues. V lost 6 bases, J lost 0 bases, and 14 bases lay in between. A J-beta primer mix and a sample-barcoded 5' primer were used in a second PCR of about 7 to 11 cycles. In TCRdb, the 5' RACE reads were re-called with MiXCR into one record per CDR3 protein. The sample lists about 1,600,000 distinct CDR3 sequences; around 42% were seen once. The genes are TRBV12-3 or TRBV12-4 and TRBJ1-2; TRBD1 is a possible D gene (5 bases). The sequence came from a woman aged 18-35 years in good health. The sequencing input was blood. The CDR3 is CASSPTKTANYGYTF. DNA of the CDR3: TGTGCCAGCAGCCCTACGAAGACAGCTAACTATGGCTACACCTTC.